This T cell receptor beta chain comes out of a study of T cells in localized non-small cell lung cancer. Overall study results and limits: Median detection of top 100 tumor clones in adjacent lung was around 60 clones.

Sequencing used immunoSEQ multiplex PCR; TCRdb keeps in-frame clones, though not all of them. This table holds around 130,000 clones, about 89% found once. With regard to this clone: Its antigen is currently unknown.

The V gene's germline CDR1 is MNHNS and CDR2 SASEGT. Trimming took off 3 bases at V and 4 bases at J, with 13 bases between the two ends. This CDR3 contains 14 residues. This sample comprised peripheral blood, obtained before any cancer treatment. This receptor was taken from a female donor older than 55 with stage I lung adenocarcinoma. This rearrangement joins TRBV6-1 to TRBJ2-7, with D perhaps matching TRBD1 (6 bases). DNA of the CDR3: TGTGCCAGCAGTGAGGCCAGGGGTGGGTACGAGCAGTACTTC. Encoded protein: CASSEARGGYEQYF.